Included here is one T cell receptor (beta chain) sequence, with context. Its antigen is unknown. Germline V lookup: CDR1 SGHAT, CDR2 FQNNGV. The CDR3 has 16 residues. V was cut by 5 bases and J by 7 bases, with 24 bases left in between. The sample comes from a study of T cell responses to AZD1222 COVID-19 vaccine. Only in-frame clones appear in the TCRdb table, and some are missing; sequencing was by immunoSEQ multiplex PCR. The data show 150,000 to 200,000 clones, with around nine tenths seen just once and 3.5% to 4% held by the top ten. Overall study findings and caveats: The study found Spike-specific TCR breadth and depth rose after two AZD1222 doses. The donor cohort was predominantly white British with a female majority, and clonal diversity may have been underestimated.

Sequences were derived from peripheral blood, sampled 28 days after the second dose of the MenACWY control vaccine. The chain joins TRBV11-2 to TRBJ2-7; TRBD2 is a possible D gene (7 bases). This sequence originates from an adult who received the MenACWY meningococcal vaccine as a control. The CDR3 sequence: CASSPGGLRGMGEQYF. CDR3 sequence (DNA): TGTGCCAGCAGCCCGGGGGGCTTACGGGGCATGGGAGAGCAGTACTTC.